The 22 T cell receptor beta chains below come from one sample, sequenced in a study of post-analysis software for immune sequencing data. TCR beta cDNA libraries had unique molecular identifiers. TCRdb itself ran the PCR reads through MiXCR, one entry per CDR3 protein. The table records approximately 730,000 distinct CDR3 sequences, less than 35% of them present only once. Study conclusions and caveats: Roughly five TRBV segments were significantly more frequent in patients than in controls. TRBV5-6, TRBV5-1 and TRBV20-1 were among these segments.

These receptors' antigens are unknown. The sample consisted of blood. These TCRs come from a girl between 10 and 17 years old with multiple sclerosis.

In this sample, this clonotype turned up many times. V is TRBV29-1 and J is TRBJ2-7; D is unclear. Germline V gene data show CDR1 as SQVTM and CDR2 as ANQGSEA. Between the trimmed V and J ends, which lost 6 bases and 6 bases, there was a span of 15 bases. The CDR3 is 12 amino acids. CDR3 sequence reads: CSVLAPPSEQYF. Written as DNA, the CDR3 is TGCAGCGTCCTGGCCCCGCCGAGCGAGCAGTACTTC.

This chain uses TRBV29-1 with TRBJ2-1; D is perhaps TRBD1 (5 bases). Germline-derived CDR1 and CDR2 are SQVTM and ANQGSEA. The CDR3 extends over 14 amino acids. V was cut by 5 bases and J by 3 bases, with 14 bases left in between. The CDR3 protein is CSVCCQTDYNEQFF. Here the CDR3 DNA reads TGCAGCGTTTGTTGTCAGACAGACTACAATGAGCAGTTCTTC.

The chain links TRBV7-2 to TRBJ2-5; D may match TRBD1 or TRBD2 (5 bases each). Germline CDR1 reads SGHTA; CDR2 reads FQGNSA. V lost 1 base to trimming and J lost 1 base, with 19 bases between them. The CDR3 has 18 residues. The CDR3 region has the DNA TGTGCCAGCAGCTTAGTAGGGTTCGGGGACCCAAGCCAAGAGACCCAGTACTTC. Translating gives CASSLVGFGDPSQETQYF.

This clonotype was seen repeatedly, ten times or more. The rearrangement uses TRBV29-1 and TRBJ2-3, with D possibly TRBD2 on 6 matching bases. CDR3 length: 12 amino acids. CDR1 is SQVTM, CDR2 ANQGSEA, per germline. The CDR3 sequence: CSCSGRTDTQYF. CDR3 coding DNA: TGCAGTTGTAGCGGACGCACAGATACGCAGTATTTT.

CDR3 sequence (DNA): TGCAGTGCCTATTACAGGGCGAAAGAGACCCAGTACTTC. Protein product: CSAYYRAKETQYF. V and J are TRBV20-1 and TRBJ2-5, with a possible D match to TRBD1 (6 bases). Germline V CDR1 and CDR2: DFQATT, SNEGSKA (reference sequence). The CDR3 sequence is 13 residues long. V was cut by 6 bases and J by 3 bases, with 14 bases left in between.

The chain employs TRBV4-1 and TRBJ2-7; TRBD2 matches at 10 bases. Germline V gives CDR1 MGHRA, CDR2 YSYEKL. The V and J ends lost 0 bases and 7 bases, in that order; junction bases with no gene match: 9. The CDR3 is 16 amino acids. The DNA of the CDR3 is TGCGCCAGCAGCCAAGATCAGGGGACTAGCGATTCTGAGCAGTACTTC. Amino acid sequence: CASSQDQGTSDSEQYF.

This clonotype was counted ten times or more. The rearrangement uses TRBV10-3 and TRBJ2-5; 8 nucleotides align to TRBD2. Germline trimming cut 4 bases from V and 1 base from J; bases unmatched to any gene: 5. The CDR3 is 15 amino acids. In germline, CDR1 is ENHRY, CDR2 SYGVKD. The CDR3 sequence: CAISGAAGAQETQYF. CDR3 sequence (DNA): TGTGCCATCAGTGGAGCAGCGGGGGCCCAAGAGACCCAGTACTTC.

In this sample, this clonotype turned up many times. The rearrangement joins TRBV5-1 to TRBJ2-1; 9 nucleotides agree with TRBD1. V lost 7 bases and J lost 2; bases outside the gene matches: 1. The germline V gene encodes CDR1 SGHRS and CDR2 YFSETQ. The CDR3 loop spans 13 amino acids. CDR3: CASGQGPYNEQFF. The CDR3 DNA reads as TGCGCCAGCGGACAGGGGCCCTACAATGAGCAGTTCTTC. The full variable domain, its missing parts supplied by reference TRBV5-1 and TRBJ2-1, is KAGVTQTPRYLIKTRGQQVTLSCSPISGHRSVSWYQQTPGQGLQFLFEYFSETQRNKGNFPGRFSGRQFSNSRSEMNVSTLELGDSALYLCASGQGPYNEQFFGPGTRLTVL.

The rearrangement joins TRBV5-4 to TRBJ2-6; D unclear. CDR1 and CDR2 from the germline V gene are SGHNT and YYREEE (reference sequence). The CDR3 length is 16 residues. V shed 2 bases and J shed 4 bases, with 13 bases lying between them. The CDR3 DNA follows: TGTGCCAGCAGCTTTAACCCCTCAGCGGGGGCCAACGTCCTGACTTTC. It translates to CASSFNPSAGANVLTF. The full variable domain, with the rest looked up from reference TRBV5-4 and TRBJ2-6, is ETGVTQSPTHLIKTRGQQVTLRCSSQSGHNTVSWYQQALGQGPQFIFQYYREEENGRGNFPPRFSGLQFPNYSSELNVNALELDDSALYLCASSFNPSAGANVLTFGAGSRLTVL.

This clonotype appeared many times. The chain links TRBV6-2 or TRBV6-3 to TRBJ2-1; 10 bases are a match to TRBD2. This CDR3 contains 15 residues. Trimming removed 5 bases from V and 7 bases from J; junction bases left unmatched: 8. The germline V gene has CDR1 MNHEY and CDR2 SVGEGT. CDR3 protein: CASSGLAGAYNEQFF. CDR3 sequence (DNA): TGTGCCAGCAGTGGCCTAGCGGGAGCGTATAATGAGCAGTTCTTC.

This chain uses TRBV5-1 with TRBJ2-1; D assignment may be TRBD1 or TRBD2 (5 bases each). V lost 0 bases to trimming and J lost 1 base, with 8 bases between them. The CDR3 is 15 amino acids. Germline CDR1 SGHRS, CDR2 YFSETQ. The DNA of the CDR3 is TGCGCCAGCAGCTTGGTGGGGGATTCCTACAATGAGCAGTTCTTC. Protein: CASSLVGDSYNEQFF. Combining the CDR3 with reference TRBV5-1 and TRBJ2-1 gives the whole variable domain KAGVTQTPRYLIKTRGQQVTLSCSPISGHRSVSWYQQTPGQGLQFLFEYFSETQRNKGNFPGRFSGRQFSNSRSEMNVSTLELGDSALYLCASSLVGDSYNEQFFGPGTRLTVL.

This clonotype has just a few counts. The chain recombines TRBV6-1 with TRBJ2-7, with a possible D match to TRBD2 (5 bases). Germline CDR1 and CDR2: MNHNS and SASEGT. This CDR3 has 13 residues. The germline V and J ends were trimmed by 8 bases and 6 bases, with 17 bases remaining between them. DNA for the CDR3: TGTGCCAGCGAAGTCGGGGTGGGTGCCGAGCAGTACTTC. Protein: CASEVGVGAEQYF.

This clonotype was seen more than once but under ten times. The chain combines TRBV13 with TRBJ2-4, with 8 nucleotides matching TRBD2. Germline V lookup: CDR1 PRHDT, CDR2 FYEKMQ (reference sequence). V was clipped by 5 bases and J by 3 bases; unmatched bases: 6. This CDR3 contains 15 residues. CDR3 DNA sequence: TGTGCCAGCAGCCCGGGGGGGGTCGGCAAAAACATTCAGTACTTC. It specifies CASSPGGVGKNIQYF.

CDR3 loop: CASSQEEASGRIETQYF. The CDR3 region has the DNA TGCGCCAGCAGCCAAGAGGAGGCTAGCGGGAGAATAGAGACCCAGTACTTC. The chain has TRBV4-3 and TRBJ2-5; TRBD2 matches 10 bases. V was pared by 0 bases and J by 4 bases, with 8 bases of the junction left unmatched. The CDR3 runs 17 residues. Per the germline V gene, CDR1 is LGHNA and CDR2 is YSLEER.

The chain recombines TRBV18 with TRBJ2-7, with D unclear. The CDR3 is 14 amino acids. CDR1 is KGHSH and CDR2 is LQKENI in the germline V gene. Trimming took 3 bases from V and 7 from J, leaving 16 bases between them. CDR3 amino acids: CASSPALGSSEQYF. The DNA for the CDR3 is TGTGCCAGCTCACCCGCATTGGGATCCTCTGAGCAGTACTTC.

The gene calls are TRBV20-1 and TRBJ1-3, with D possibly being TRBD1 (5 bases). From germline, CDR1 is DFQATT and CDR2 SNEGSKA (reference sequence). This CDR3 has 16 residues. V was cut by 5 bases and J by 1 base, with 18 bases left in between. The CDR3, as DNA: TGCAGTGCTGGCATGGGGCCCTTGGGGTCTGGAAACACCATATATTTT. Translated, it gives CSAGMGPLGSGNTIYF.

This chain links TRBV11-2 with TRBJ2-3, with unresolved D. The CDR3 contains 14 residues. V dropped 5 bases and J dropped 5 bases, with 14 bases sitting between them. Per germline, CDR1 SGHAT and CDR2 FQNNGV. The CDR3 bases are TGTGCCAGCAGCCCCCGAAACCTGGGAGATACGCAGTATTTT. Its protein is CASSPRNLGDTQYF.

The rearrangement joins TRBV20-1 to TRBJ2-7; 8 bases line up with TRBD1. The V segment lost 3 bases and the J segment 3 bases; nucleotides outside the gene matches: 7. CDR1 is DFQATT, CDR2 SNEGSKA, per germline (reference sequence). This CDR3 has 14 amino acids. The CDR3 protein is CSARDKTGDYEQYF. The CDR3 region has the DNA TGCAGTGCTAGGGATAAGACAGGGGACTACGAGCAGTACTTC.

The CDR3 loop is CSAPRSAQETQYF. The CDR3 nucleotides read TGCAGTGCTCCCAGAAGTGCCCAAGAGACCCAGTACTTC. V gene TRBV20-1 combines with J gene TRBJ2-5; D is uncertain. The V end lost 5 bases, the J end lost 1 base, and 11 bases lay between the germline ends. The CDR3 spans 13 residues. The V gene's germline CDR1 is DFQATT and CDR2 SNEGSKA (reference sequence).

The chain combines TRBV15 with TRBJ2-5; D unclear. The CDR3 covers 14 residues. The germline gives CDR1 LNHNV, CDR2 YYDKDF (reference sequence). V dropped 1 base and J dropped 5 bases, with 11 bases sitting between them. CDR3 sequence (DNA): TGTGCCACCAGCAGAGGAGGTATCGGGGAGACCCAGTACTTC. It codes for CATSRGGIGETQYF.

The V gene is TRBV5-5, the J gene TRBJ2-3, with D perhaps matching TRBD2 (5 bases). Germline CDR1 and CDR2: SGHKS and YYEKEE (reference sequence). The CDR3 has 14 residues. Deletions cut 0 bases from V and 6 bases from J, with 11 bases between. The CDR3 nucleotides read TGTGCCAGCAGCTTGGCCAGCCGAGGGGATACGCAGTATTTT. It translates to CASSLASRGDTQYF.

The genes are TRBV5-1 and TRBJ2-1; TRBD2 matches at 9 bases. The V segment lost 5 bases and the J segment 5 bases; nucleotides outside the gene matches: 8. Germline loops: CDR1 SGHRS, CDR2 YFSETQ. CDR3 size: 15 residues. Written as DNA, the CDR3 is TGCGCCAGCAGGGACGTCGCTAGCGGGAACAATGAGCAGTTCTTC. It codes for CASRDVASGNNEQFF. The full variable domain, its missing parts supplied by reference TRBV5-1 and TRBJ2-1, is KAGVTQTPRYLIKTRGQQVTLSCSPISGHRSVSWYQQTPGQGLQFLFEYFSETQRNKGNFPGRFSGRQFSNSRSEMNVSTLELGDSALYLCASRDVASGNNEQFFGPGTRLTVL.